This T cell receptor (beta chain) appears in the sequencing data of a study of cytomegalovirus exposure and HLA in healthy donors. Findings and limits, study-wide: In presence/absence analyses, roughly uniform sequencing depth across donors was assumed.

Details on this clone: Its antigen is not identified.

PCR involved 60 Vbeta and 13 Jbeta primers. Only in-frame clones appear in the TCRdb table, and some are missing; sequencing was by immunoSEQ multiplex PCR. The data show almost 200,000 clones, around 80% seen once. The ends lost 6 bases at V and 5 bases at J; junction bases unmatched: 11. This CDR3 contains 15 residues. Looked up from germline, CDR1 is SGDLS and CDR2 is YYNGEE. This TCR derives from a woman aged 25 to 39 in good health and CMV-seropositive. The rearrangement joins TRBV9 to TRBJ2-5; TRBD2 agrees at 9 bases. What was sequenced was PBMCs. CDR3 protein: CASTQGGSGSETQYF. For the CDR3, the DNA is TGTGCCAGCACCCAAGGGGGTAGCGGGAGTGAGACCCAGTACTTC. Based on the CDR3 plus reference TRBV9 and TRBJ2-5, the full variable domain is DSGVTQTPKHLITATGQRVTLRCSPRSGDLSVYWYQQSLDQGLQFLIQYYNGEERAKGNILERFSAQQFPDLHSELNLSSLELGDSALYFCASTQGGSGSETQYFGPGTRLLVL.